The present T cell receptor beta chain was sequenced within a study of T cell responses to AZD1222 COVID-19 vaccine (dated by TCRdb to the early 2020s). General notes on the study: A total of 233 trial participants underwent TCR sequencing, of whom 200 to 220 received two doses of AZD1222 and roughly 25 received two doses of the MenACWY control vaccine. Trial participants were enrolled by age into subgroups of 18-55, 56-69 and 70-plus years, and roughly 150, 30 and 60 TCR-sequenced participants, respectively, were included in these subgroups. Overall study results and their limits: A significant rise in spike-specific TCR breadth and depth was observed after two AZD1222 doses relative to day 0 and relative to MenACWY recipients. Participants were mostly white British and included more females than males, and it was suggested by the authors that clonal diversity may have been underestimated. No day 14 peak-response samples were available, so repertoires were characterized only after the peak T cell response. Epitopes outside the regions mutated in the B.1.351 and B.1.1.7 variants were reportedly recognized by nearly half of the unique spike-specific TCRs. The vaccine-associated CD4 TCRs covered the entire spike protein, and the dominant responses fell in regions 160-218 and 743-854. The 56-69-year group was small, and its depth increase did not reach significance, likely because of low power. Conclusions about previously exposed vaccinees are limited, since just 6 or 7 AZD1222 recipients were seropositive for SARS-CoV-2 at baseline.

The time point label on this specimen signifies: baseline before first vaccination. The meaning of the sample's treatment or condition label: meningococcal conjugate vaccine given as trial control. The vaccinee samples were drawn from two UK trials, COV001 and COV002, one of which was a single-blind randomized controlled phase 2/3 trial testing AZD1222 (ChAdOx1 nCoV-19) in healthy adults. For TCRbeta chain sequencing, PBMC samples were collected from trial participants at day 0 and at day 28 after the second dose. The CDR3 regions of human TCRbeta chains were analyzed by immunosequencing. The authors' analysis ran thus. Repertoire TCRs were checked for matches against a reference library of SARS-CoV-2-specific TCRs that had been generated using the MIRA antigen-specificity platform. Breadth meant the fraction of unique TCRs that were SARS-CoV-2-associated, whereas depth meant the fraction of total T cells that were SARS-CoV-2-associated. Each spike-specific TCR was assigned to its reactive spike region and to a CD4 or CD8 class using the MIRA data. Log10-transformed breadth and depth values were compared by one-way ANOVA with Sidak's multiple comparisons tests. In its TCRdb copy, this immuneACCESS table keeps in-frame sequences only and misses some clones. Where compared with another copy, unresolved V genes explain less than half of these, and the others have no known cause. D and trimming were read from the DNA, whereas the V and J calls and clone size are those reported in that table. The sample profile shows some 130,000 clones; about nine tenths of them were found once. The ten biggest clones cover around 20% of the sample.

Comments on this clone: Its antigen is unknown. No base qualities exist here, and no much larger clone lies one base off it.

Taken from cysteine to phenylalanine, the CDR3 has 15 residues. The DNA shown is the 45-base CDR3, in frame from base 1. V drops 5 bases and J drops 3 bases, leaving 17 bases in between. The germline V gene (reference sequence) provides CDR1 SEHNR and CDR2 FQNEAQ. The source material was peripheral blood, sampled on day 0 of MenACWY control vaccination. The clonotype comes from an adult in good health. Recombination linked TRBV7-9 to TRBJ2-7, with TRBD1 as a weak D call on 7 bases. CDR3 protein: CASSPLGGTVYEQYF. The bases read TGTGCCAGCAGCCCCCTAGGGGGGACAGTCTACGAGCAGTACTTC.